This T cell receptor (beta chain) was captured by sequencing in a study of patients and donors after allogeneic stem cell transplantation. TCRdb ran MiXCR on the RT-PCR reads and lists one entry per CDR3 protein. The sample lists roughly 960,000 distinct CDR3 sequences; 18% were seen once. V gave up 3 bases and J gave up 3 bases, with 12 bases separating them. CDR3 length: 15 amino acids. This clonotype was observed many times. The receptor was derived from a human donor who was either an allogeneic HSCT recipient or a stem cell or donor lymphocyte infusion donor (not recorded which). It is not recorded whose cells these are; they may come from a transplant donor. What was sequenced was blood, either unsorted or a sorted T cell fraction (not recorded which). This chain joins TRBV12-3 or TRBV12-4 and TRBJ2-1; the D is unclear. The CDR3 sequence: CASSLGRNYYNEQFF. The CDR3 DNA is TGTGCCAGCAGTTTGGGTAGGAACTACTACAATGAGCAGTTCTTC.